This entry concerns a single TCR beta chain. Its antigen is not known. The sample is drawn from a study of shared clonotypes between healthy human individuals. Some clones are missing from TCRdb's copy, which holds only in-frame ones; the method was immunoSEQ multiplex PCR. The data hold more than 1 million clones, with around 78% observed a single time. V lost 4 bases and J lost 4, with 17 bases in between. This CDR3 is 15 amino acids long. Germline assignment: CDR1 SGDLS and CDR2 YYNGEE. Whole-study findings and limits: Since donors were few, the genetic and exposure-history diversity represented was limited. Only blood underwent sampling, and tissue repertoires likely differ.

The sequenced sample was memory CD4+ T cells from PBMCs. Subset denoted: CD45RA-negative fraction. This chain uses TRBV9 with TRBJ2-5; perhaps TRBD1 as D (6 bases). This TCR was sampled from a young man in good health. Some clones in this sample may be carry-over from other donors' samples. In DNA form, the CDR3 reads TGTGCCAGCAGCCCGGGGACAAGCCCCCCAGAGACCCAGTACTTC. As protein: CASSPGTSPPETQYF.